This TCR beta chain was obtained from a study of T cells in Graves' hyperthyroidism and ophthalmopathy. Study as a whole: Upon initial diagnosis and before any treatment, peripheral blood was collected. Points from the study as a whole: Ophthalmopathy, as predicted by the model, came a median 6.5 months after the prediction.

RNA transcripts yielded amplified TCR beta CDR3 regions. RT-PCR in the first round (using the HTBI primer set) targeted the TCR CDR3. TCRdb independently ran MiXCR on the multiplex PCR reads; one entry per CDR3 protein. The sample includes approximately 370,000 distinct CDR3 sequences, roughly 15% of them seen just once. As for this clonotype: Its antigen is still unknown.

Sequences were obtained from blood. The sequence was obtained from a woman aged 25-40 years with Graves' hyperthyroidism that later progressed to Graves' ophthalmopathy.

CDR3 DNA sequence: TGCAGCTCGCCCCCCGCGGGGATGGATTCACCCCTCCACTTT. The encoded protein is CSSPPAGMDSPLHF. This rearrangement joins TRBV20-1 to TRBJ1-6; D gene ambiguous. CDR1 DFQATT and CDR2 SNEGSKA come from the germline V gene (reference sequence). The CDR3 consists of 14 residues.